The 21 T cell receptor beta chains in this list originate from one sample, sequenced in a study of cytomegalovirus exposure and HLA in healthy donors. Both 60 Vbeta primers and 13 Jbeta primers went into the PCR. The table came from immunoSEQ multiplex PCR; TCRdb's copy has only in-frame clones and leaves some out. Of around 270,000 clones in the sample, about four fifths were seen once. What was sequenced was PBMCs. The receptors stem from a girl aged 2 to 10 in good health and CMV-seronegative.

The V and J genes are TRBV28 and TRBJ2-1; 9 positions agree with TRBD2. CDR1 MDHEN and CDR2 SYDVKM come from the germline V gene. CDR3 length equals 11 residues. The V gene end was trimmed by 6 bases and the J gene end by 15 bases; junction bases not matched to a gene: 6. The CDR3 sequence is CASSLSGGLFF. As DNA, the CDR3 is TGTGCCAGCAGCCTTAGCGGGGGATTGTTCTTC.

The chain has TRBV6-1 and TRBJ1-2; possible D gene TRBD1, 6 bases. V lost 4 bases and J lost 7, with 19 bases in between. In germline, CDR1 is MNHNS, CDR2 SASEGT. The CDR3 is 15 amino acids. CDR3 amino acids: CASSVTTGYQGGYTF. The DNA of the CDR3 is TGTGCCAGCAGTGTTACAACAGGGTATCAGGGTGGCTACACCTTC.

The chain couples TRBV6-6 to TRBJ2-3; weak D call: TRBD1 (5 bases). The CDR3 is 15 amino acids. Per the germline V gene, CDR1 is MNHNY and CDR2 is SVGAGI (reference sequence). The V end was cut by 7 bases, the J end by 4 bases, with 18 bases between. The CDR3 region is CASTDLDTGPDTQYF. The DNA for the CDR3 is TGTGCCAGCACCGACCTGGATACAGGACCAGATACGCAGTATTTT.

The sample holds one count of this clone. This sequence joins TRBV4-1 and TRBJ2-5; D may be TRBD1 (6 bases). TRBJ2-7 matches the DNA end more closely, so the J call is doubtful. This CDR3 is built from 15 residues. Germline V lookup: CDR1 MGHRA, CDR2 YSYEKL. The DNA of the CDR3 is TGCGCCAGCAGCCAAGAGCCGACAGGCCGGGACGAGCAGTACTTC. The encoded protein is CASSQEPTGRDEQYF.

CDR3 protein: CASSLRGELFF. The CDR3 region has the DNA TGTGCCAGCAGCTTGCGCGGGGAGCTGTTTTTT. The chain joins TRBV5-4 to TRBJ2-2; D call uncertain. Germline CDR1 and CDR2: SGHNT and YYREEE (reference sequence). Trimming stripped 1 base from V and 7 bases from J, with 2 bases between. The CDR3 is made up of 11 amino acids.

The CDR3 sequence: CASDTSGSVSETQYF. CDR3 DNA: TGTGCCAGCGACACTAGCGGGAGCGTGTCAGAGACCCAGTACTTC. The chain is built from TRBV9 and TRBJ2-5; 11 bases are a match to TRBD2. Germline-derived CDR1 and CDR2 are SGDLS and YYNGEE. The V segment lost 7 bases and the J segment 4 bases; nucleotides outside the gene matches: 9. This CDR3 is built from 15 residues. The full variable domain, its missing parts supplied by reference TRBV9 and TRBJ2-5, is DSGVTQTPKHLITATGQRVTLRCSPRSGDLSVYWYQQSLDQGLQFLIQYYNGEERAKGNILERFSAQQFPDLHSELNLSSLELGDSALYFCASDTSGSVSETQYFGPGTRLLVL.

This clone has just a few counts. The genes are TRBV27 and TRBJ1-2; D gene unclear. This CDR3 region has 14 residues. V shed 6 bases and J shed 4 bases, with 15 bases lying between them. CDR1 MNHEY and CDR2 SMNVEV come from the germline V gene (reference sequence). CDR3 sequence (DNA): TGTGCCAGCAGCGGAGCGGCAGGAGCCTATGGCTACACCTTC. Its protein is CASSGAAGAYGYTF.

The rearrangement joins TRBV10-3 to TRBJ1-2; 9 nucleotides line up with TRBD1. The CDR3 consists of 19 residues. Germline V gene sequence: CDR1 ENHRY, CDR2 SYGVKD. The ends lost 3 bases at V and 4 bases at J; junction bases unmatched: 18. This chain's CDR3 is CAISEHSGTGPSGVYGYTF. In nucleotides, the CDR3 is TGTGCCATCAGTGAACACTCCGGGACAGGGCCTTCGGGGGTCTATGGCTACACCTTC.

The chain recombines TRBV5-8 with TRBJ2-5; TRBD2 is a possible D gene (5 bases). The tail of the sequence fits TRBJ2-7 better, so the J call may be wrong. The CDR3 length is 15 residues. CDR1 and CDR2 from the germline V gene are SGHTS and YDEGEE. The CDR3 DNA sequence: TGTGCCAGCAGCCTTTCTTCTTGGGAGAGCTACGAGCAGTACTTC. This gives the protein CASSLSSWESYEQYF.

In this sample, this clone turned up a few times. The rearrangement links TRBV7-9 to TRBJ2-7, with D perhaps matching TRBD1 (5 bases). This CDR3 is built from 16 residues. From germline, CDR1 is SEHNR and CDR2 FQNEAQ (reference sequence). With 2 bases removed from V and 4 bases from J, the gap between germline ends came to 18 bases. The CDR3 protein is CASSLNPQGPPYEQYF. CDR3 bases: TGTGCCAGCAGCTTAAACCCCCAGGGCCCCCCGTACGAGCAGTACTTC.

The chain carries TRBV7-2 and TRBJ2-7, with D perhaps matching TRBD2 (5 bases). V lost 3 bases and J 7 bases, leaving 13 bases between the germline ends. Germline V lookup: CDR1 SGHTA, CDR2 FQGNSA. The length of the CDR3 is 13 residues. CDR3 bases: TGTGCCAGCAGCTTTGGCGGGCCAAGGGAGCAGTACTTC. As protein: CASSFGGPREQYF.

V and J are TRBV5-4 and TRBJ2-7; TRBD1 matches at 8 bases. CDR3 length equals 15 residues. Losses at the gene ends were 1 base for V and 0 bases for J; bases not matched to a gene: 3. In germline, CDR1 is SGHNT, CDR2 YYREEE (reference sequence). CDR3 in amino acids: CASSLSGQASYEQYF. CDR3 nucleotides: TGTGCCAGCAGCTTGTCGGGACAGGCCTCCTACGAGCAGTACTTC. The whole variable domain, filled in from reference TRBV5-4 and TRBJ2-7, reads ETGVTQSPTHLIKTRGQQVTLRCSSQSGHNTVSWYQQALGQGPQFIFQYYREEENGRGNFPPRFSGLQFPNYSSELNVNALELDDSALYLCASSLSGQASYEQYFGPGTRLTVT.

The J gene is TRBJ2-2, the V gene TRBV4-1; 7 bases map to TRBD2. The CDR3 sequence is 16 residues long. Trimming cost V 1 base and J 3 bases; bases outside gene matches: 5. Germline loops: CDR1 MGHRA, CDR2 YSYEKL. The CDR3 sequence is CASSQGLAVDTGELFF. The CDR3 bases are TGCGCCAGCAGCCAAGGTCTAGCGGTCGACACCGGGGAGCTGTTTTTT.

The chain joins TRBV27 to TRBJ2-7, with 9 bases fitting TRBD2. V was clipped by 8 bases and J by 5 bases; unmatched bases: 13. Germline-derived CDR1 and CDR2 are MNHEY and SMNVEV (reference sequence). The CDR3 sequence is 15 residues long. CDR3 coding DNA: TGTGCCAGCCGACGCGGGGGGGGGCGCCCCGACGAGCAGTACTTC. Translated: CASRRGGGRPDEQYF.

The V and J genes are TRBV28 and TRBJ2-5, with 7 positions matching TRBD1. The assigned J gene may be wrong: the sequence end matches TRBJ2-7 better. The germline gives CDR1 MDHEN, CDR2 SYDVKM. There are 14 residues in the CDR3. DNA of the CDR3: TGTGCCAGCAGAAGACAGGGCAGATCCTACGAGCAGTACTTC. Its translation is CASRRQGRSYEQYF.

The chain uses TRBV28 and TRBJ1-3, with a weak D call TRBD1 (5 bases). The CDR3 loop spans 16 amino acids. The V end lost 6 bases, the J end lost 3 bases, and 18 bases lay between the germline ends. Germline V gene sequence: CDR1 MDHEN, CDR2 SYDVKM. DNA for the CDR3: TGTGCCAGCAGAGCACCCTTTCAGGGTGGTGGAAACACCATATATTTT. Its protein is CASRAPFQGGGNTIYF.

The V call is TRBV28, the J call TRBJ1-3; the D is unclear. The germline V and J ends were trimmed by 7 bases and 0 bases, with 10 bases remaining between them. Germline V gene data show CDR1 as MDHEN and CDR2 as SYDVKM. The CDR3 is 14 amino acids. Here the CDR3 reads CASTSGGSGNTIYF. The CDR3 DNA reads as TGTGCCAGCACCTCTGGAGGCTCTGGAAACACCATATATTTT. The variable domain in full, completed from reference TRBV28 and TRBJ1-3, reads DVKVTQSSRYLVKRTGEKVFLECVQDMDHENMFWYRQDPGLGLRLIYFSYDVKMKEKGDIPEGYSVSREKKERFSLILESASTNQTSMYLCASTSGGSGNTIYFGEGSWLTVV.

Note on this clone: At one of its ends the junction is not consistent with the germline gene, which may arise from a read error. This sequence joins TRBV7-9 and TRBJ2-1, with D maybe TRBD2 (6 bases). The CDR3 loop spans 11 amino acids. Germline CDR1 and CDR2: SEHNR and FQNEAQ (reference sequence). CDR3 sequence reads: CSSSPPGLLFF. The CDR3 coding sequence is TGTTCCAGCAGCCCCCCGGGACTCCTCTTCTTC.

The chain uses TRBV7-2 and TRBJ2-3; 7 bases agree with TRBD2. V lost 2 bases to trimming and J lost 1 base; unmatched junction nucleotides: 9. Looked up from germline, CDR1 is SGHTA and CDR2 is FQGNSA. The CDR3 length is 17 residues. The chain's CDR3 is CASSLTFTSERTDTQYF. The CDR3 coding sequence is TGTGCCAGCAGCTTAACGTTTACTAGCGAACGCACAGATACGCAGTATTTT.

The CDR3, as DNA: TGTGCCTGGAGTGTACTACGACAGGCTCCTGCGTACTTC. Protein sequence: CAWSVLRQAPAYF. J is TRBJ2-7 and V is TRBV30, with D tentatively TRBD1 (6 bases). CDR1 and CDR2 from the germline V gene are GTSNPN and SVGIG (reference sequence). Trimming shortened V by 0 bases and J by 12 bases, and 18 bases separated the two germline ends. This CDR3 comprises 13 residues.

This rearrangement joins TRBV5-1 to TRBJ1-1; maybe TRBD1 (5 bases). The CDR3 spans 17 residues. Per germline, CDR1 SGHRS and CDR2 YFSETQ. The V end lost 4 bases, the J end lost 3 bases, and 22 bases lay between the germline ends. This CDR3 is CASSAAGLGKAYTEAFF. The DNA of the CDR3 is TGCGCCAGCAGCGCGGCAGGGCTGGGGAAGGCCTACACTGAAGCTTTCTTT. The complete variable domain, with remaining parts taken from reference TRBV5-1 and TRBJ1-1, reads KAGVTQTPRYLIKTRGQQVTLSCSPISGHRSVSWYQQTPGQGLQFLFEYFSETQRNKGNFPGRFSGRQFSNSRSEMNVSTLELGDSALYLCASSAAGLGKAYTEAFFGQGTRLTVV.